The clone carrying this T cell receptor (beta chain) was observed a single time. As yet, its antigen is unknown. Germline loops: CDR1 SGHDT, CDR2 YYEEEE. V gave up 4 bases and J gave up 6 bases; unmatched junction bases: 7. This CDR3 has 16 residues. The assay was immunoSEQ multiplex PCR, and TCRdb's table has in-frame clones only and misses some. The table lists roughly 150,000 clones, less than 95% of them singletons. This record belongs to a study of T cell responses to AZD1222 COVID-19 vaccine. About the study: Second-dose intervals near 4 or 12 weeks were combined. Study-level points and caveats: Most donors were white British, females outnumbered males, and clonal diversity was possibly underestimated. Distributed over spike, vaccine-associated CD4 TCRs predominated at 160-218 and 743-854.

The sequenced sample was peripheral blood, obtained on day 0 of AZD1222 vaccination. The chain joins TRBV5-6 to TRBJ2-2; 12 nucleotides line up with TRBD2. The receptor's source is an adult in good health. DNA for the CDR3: TGTGCCAGCAGCCCAGGACTAGCGGGAATCTCCGGGGAGCTGTTTTTT. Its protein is CASSPGLAGISGELFF.